Listed below are T cell receptor beta chains from one sample, sequenced in a study of cytomegalovirus exposure and HLA in healthy donors. Produced via immunoSEQ multiplex PCR; TCRdb's table is partial and in-frame only. The profile shows 120,000 to 150,000 clones, almost 80% of them singletons. The sequenced sample was PBMCs. The source is a male donor in good health and CMV-seronegative. Both conserved end residues are part of each CDR3. The order of the fields is V gene, clone size, J gene, D gene, CDR3 DNA, CDR3 protein. D genes are given only for firm matches. Clone size is given for some rows only: seen once, a few or many times, or a class if the clone is expanded.

TRBV2	-	TRBJ1-6	TRBD1	TGTGCCAGCGCGACAGGGATTTACTCACCCCTCCACTTT	CASATGIYSPLHF
TRBV7-3	-	TRBJ2-3	TRBD1	TGTGCCAGCAGCTTAGGGGACAGGGGAAGGACAGATACGCAGTATTTT	CASSLGDRGRTDTQYF
TRBV4-1	-	TRBJ1-2	-	TGCGCCAGCAGCCCCAGGGAATCTACCTATGGCTACACCTTC	CASSPRESTYGYTF
TRBV19	-	TRBJ2-7	TRBD1	TGTGGAGCGGACAGGGGGCCCTACGAGCAGTACTTC	CGADRGPYEQYF
TRBV5-1	-	TRBJ2-1	-	TGCGCCAGCAGCTTGGCCCCGGAGGTTCGTGAGCAGTTCTTC	CASSLAPEVREQFF
TRBV4-3	-	TRBJ2-3	-	TGCGCCAGCAGCCAAGTTGGGCTAGCCGGAGGGTCTAGCACAGATACGCAGTATTTT	CASSQVGLAGGSSTDTQYF
TRBV18	-	TRBJ2-7	-	TGTGCCAGCTCACCCTCCGGGAACTCCTACGAGCAGTACTTC	CASSPSGNSYEQYF
TRBV7-9	-	TRBJ1-2	TRBD1	TGTGCCAGCAGCAGGCGGGACAGCTATGGCTACACCTTC	CASSRRDSYGYTF
TRBV20-1	-	TRBJ2-5	-	TGCAGTGCCCACAGGGTAGAGACCCAGTACTTC	CSAHRVETQYF
TRBV7-9	-	TRBJ2-7	-	TGTTCCAGCAGCTTAGTGGCTGCGGGACAGTACGAGCAGTACTTC	CSSSLVAAGQYEQYF
TRBV12-5	once	TRBJ2-1	TRBD2	TGTGCTAGTGCTCTCGGGACTAGCGGGGGTGAGCAGTTCTTC	CASALGTSGGEQFF
TRBV11-3	-	TRBJ2-7	-	TGTGCCAGCAGCTTAGAGGGGGGGGCATCCTACGAGCAGTACTTC	CASSLEGGASYEQYF
TRBV5-4	-	TRBJ2-7	-	TGTGCCAGCAGCTTGGAGGTTAGCGGTTACGAGCAGTACTTC	CASSLEVSGYEQYF
TRBV10-3	-	TRBJ2-4	TRBD1	TGTGCCATCAGTGAGTCTTACTCAGGGGGCGTGCTGTACTTC	CAISESYSGGVLYF
TRBV7-2	-	TRBJ2-7	-	TGTGCCAGCAGCTTAGATACCTACGAGCAGTACTTC	CASSLDTYEQYF
TRBV6-1	-	TRBJ1-4	TRBD1	TGTGCCAGCAGTGGAGGGACAGGGGGGGGTGAAAAACTGTTTTTT	CASSGGTGGGEKLFF
TRBV5-6	-	TRBJ2-2	-	TGTGCCAGCAGCTCGGGCACTTGGGGGGCCGGGGAGCTGTTTTTT	CASSSGTWGAGELFF
TRBV27	-	TRBJ1-4	-	TGTGCCAGCAGTTTGGAAGGGGGAACTAATGAAAAACTGTTTTTT	CASSLEGGTNEKLFF
TRBV13	-	TRBJ2-3	TRBD1	TGTGCCAGCAGCTTATACGACAGGGGGGATACGCAGTATTTT	CASSLYDRGDTQYF
TRBV30	-	TRBJ2-7	-	TGTGCCTGGAGCAAACCCGCTAGCTGGGGCTACGAGCAGTACTTC	CAWSKPASWGYEQYF
TRBV7-9	-	TRBJ2-5	-	TGTGCCAGCAGCTTGAAGGGACAAAGAGAGACCCAGTACTTC	CASSLKGQRETQYF
TRBV5-1	-	TRBJ1-2	TRBD1	TGCGCCAGCAGCTTGGAGGACAGGGGGCCTGGCTACACCTTC	CASSLEDRGPGYTF
TRBV10-3	-	TRBJ2-2	-	TGTGCCATCAGTGACGGAGTCACCGGGGAGCTGTTTTTT	CAISDGVTGELFF
TRBV4-1	-	TRBJ2-1	TRBD2	TGCGCCAGCAGCCAACTCGCTAGCGGAGGGAATGAGCAGTTCTTC	CASSQLASGGNEQFF
TRBV13	once	TRBJ1-1	-	TGTGCCAGCAGCTCCCCAACAGATAAGAACACTGAAGCTTTCTTT	CASSSPTDKNTEAFF
TRBV5-1	-	TRBJ1-2	TRBD1	TGCGCCAGCAGCTTGGGGGACAGTAACTATGGCTACACCTTC	CASSLGDSNYGYTF
TRBV7-3	-	TRBJ2-7	-	TGTGCCAGCAGCTTAACGGCAGATGCATCTTACGAGCAGTACTTC	CASSLTADASYEQYF
TRBV7-2	once	TRBJ2-3	TRBD1	TGTGCCAGCAGTTTATCCGTGACAGGGGTCACAGATACGCAGTATTTT	CASSLSVTGVTDTQYF
TRBV5-1	few	TRBJ1-2	-	TGCGCCAGCAGCTTTGGAGCGGGACAACCTGGGCGGTTTGGCTACACCTTC	CASSFGAGQPGRFGYTF
TRBV7-9	-	TRBJ2-1	TRBD1	TGTGCCAGCAGCACCGGGACAGGGGGCAACCGAAACAATGAGCAGTTCTTC	CASSTGTGGNRNNEQFF
TRBV7-2	-	TRBJ1-5	-	TGTGCCAGCAGCCTGAGACAGGCTAGCAATCAGCCCCAGCATTTT	CASSLRQASNQPQHF
TRBV6-6	-	TRBJ1-4	-	TGTGCCAGCAGTTCGGTGGAAAAACTGTTTTTT	CASSSVEKLFF
TRBV5-6	-	TRBJ2-7	TRBD2	TGTGCCAGCAGCCCGGGGACTAGCGGAATCTACGAGCAGTACTTC	CASSPGTSGIYEQYF
TRBV30	few	TRBJ2-1	-	TGTGCCTGGAGTGCGGACTCAAGCTCCTACAATGAGCAGTTCTTC	CAWSADSSSYNEQFF
TRBV7-2	-	TRBJ1-2	TRBD1	TGTGCCAGCAGCCCGGCGGGACAGGGGGCGCGGGGTGGCTACACCTTC	CASSPAGQGARGGYTF
TRBV11-2	-	TRBJ2-1	TRBD2	TGTGCCAGCAGCTTGCGGGGGGATAGCTCCTACAATGAGCAGTTCTTC	CASSLRGDSSYNEQFF
TRBV18	-	TRBJ2-1	-	TGTGCCAGCTCACCAATGACACAGTACAATGAGCAGTTCTTC	CASSPMTQYNEQFF
TRBV11-2	-	TRBJ2-1	TRBD2	TGTGCCAGCAGCTTGGGGACTAGCGGGAGGGTTGAGCAGTTCTTC	CASSLGTSGRVEQFF
TRBV5-6	-	TRBJ1-1	-	TGTGCCAGCACCCTTGGTCGGGGGGTGAACACTGAAGCTTTCTTT	CASTLGRGVNTEAFF
TRBV9	-	TRBJ2-1	-	TGTGCCAGCAGCGTCGTTGGGGGAGCGGGCCGCTACAATGAGCAGTTCTTC	CASSVVGGAGRYNEQFF
TRBV29-1	-	TRBJ2-7	-	TGCAGCGTTGGTTCTGGGCAGCCCTACGAGCAGTACTTC	CSVGSGQPYEQYF
TRBV6-5	-	TRBJ1-1	-	TGTGCCAGCAGTAGGGAAGGGGGTGGCACTGAAGCTTTCTTT	CASSREGGGTEAFF
TRBV4-3	-	TRBJ1-6	TRBD1	TGCGCCAGCAGCCAAAGAGGACAGGGGTCGTCCTATAATTCACCCCTCCACTTT	CASSQRGQGSSYNSPLHF
TRBV15	-	TRBJ2-7	-	TGTGCCACCAGCAGGTTGACAGGAGCCTACGAGCAGTACTTC	CATSRLTGAYEQYF
TRBV30	-	TRBJ2-3	TRBD2	TGTGCCTGGGGAGGGGAGGGTCGCACAGATACGCAGTATTTT	CAWGGEGRTDTQYF
TRBV6-5	once	TRBJ1-2	-	TGTGCCAGCAGCGCAGGGTATGGCTACACCTTC	CASSAGYGYTF
TRBV25-1	-	TRBJ2-1	TRBD1	TGTGCCAGCAGTGACCCCGGGACAGGGCTCTACAATGAGCAGTTCTTC	CASSDPGTGLYNEQFF
TRBV7-2	few	TRBJ2-7	TRBD2	TGTGCCAGCAGCTTAGCGCGGGCGGGAGGAGGGGTCTACGAGCAGTACTTC	CASSLARAGGGVYEQYF
TRBV30	-	TRBJ1-4	-	TGTGCCTGGAGTGTACGGTGGGCTCCAACTAATGAAAAACTGTTTTTT	CAWSVRWAPTNEKLFF
TRBV2	-	TRBJ2-2	-	TGTGCCAGCAAAGCCGGGTCTTACTATAACACCGGGGAGCTGTTTTTT	CASKAGSYYNTGELFF
TRBV7-8	-	TRBJ1-5	-	TGTGCCAGCACTCAAGGGGGGGTCTCGCTTAATCAGCCCCAGCATTTT	CASTQGGVSLNQPQHF
TRBV14	-	TRBJ1-2	TRBD1	TGTGCCAGCAGGGATACAGGGGGCGATACCTATGGCTACACCTTC	CASRDTGGDTYGYTF
TRBV7-9	-	TRBJ1-1	-	TGTTCCAGCAGCTTAGTATATACTGAAGCTTTCTTT	CSSSLVYTEAFF
TRBV6-1	few	TRBJ2-1	-	TGTGCCAGCAGGGCTACAGAGAGCTCCTACAATGAGCAGTTCTTC	CASRATESSYNEQFF
TRBV19	-	TRBJ2-1	TRBD2	TGTGCCAGTAGTATCTCCCCTTTAGCGGGAGCCTCTGAGCAGTTCTTC	CASSISPLAGASEQFF